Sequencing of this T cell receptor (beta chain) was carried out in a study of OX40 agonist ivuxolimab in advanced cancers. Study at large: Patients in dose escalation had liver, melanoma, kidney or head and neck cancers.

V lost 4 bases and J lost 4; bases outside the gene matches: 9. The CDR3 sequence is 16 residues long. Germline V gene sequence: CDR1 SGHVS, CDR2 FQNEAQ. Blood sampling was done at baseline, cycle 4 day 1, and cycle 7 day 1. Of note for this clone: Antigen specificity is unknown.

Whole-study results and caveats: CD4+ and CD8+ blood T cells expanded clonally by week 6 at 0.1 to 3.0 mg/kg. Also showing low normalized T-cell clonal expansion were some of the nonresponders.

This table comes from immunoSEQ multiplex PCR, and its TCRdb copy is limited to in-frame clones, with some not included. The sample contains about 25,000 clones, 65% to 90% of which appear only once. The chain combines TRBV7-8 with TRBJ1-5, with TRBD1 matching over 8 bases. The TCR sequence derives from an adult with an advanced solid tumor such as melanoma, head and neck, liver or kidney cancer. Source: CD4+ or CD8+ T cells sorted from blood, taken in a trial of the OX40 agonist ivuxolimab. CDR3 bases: TGTGCCAGCAGCTCCCGGGTAGACAGGGGAAATCAGCCCCAGCATTTT. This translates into CASSSRVDRGNQPQHF.